This T cell receptor (beta chain) stems from a study of cytomegalovirus exposure and HLA in healthy donors (dated by TCRdb to the late 2010s). At the level of the whole study: In an earlier analysis of approximately 500 of the donors, 250 to 350 Gb of sequence data and 120 million or so unique TCR beta sequences from about 190 million T cells were reported. An early release that covered roughly 600 HLA-typed donors contained around 300 gigabases of sequencing data and about 93 million unique TCR sequences. Among the roughly 400 genotyped donors, approximately 81% belonged to the genetic ancestry cluster associated with self-reported Caucasian donors. The study aimed to test whether signatures of past pathogen exposure could be identified by cataloging public T cell receptors. The study profiled the T cell repertoires of approximately 700 subjects by immunosequencing and related them to cytomegalovirus serostatus. In addition to the first cohort of around 670 subjects, a separate validation cohort of approximately 110 different subjects was used. To predict cytomegalovirus infection status, the study combined high-throughput TCR immunosequencing, statistical association of individual TCRs with disease status, and machine learning. A later analysis re-analyzed previously published TCR beta repertoires from 666 donors and added high-resolution HLA genotyping to study TCR occurrence patterns. Rather than using new phenotypic data, the later analysis identified candidate immune exposures from TCR beta sequences and from how often those sequences occurred across donors. In an earlier analysis of about 590 of the donors, high-throughput TCR beta sequencing was used to judge whether each TCR beta V gene segment behaved as functional or pseudogenic. Donor age, sex, ethnicity and CMV serostatus were collected together with the repertoire data. Genome-wide SNP genotypes for about 65% of the 666 donors were used in a later genetic analysis, which treated that subset as a discovery cohort. All discovery cohort repertoires had been generated using a single sequencing platform. Both class I and class II loci were covered by HLA typing, at four-digit resolution. The number of typed donors differed by locus: about 620-640 for A, B, C, DRB1 and DQB1; some 500 for DQA1; approximately 600 for DPA1; and 400 to 480 for DPB1. Because of strong linkage in the cohort, roughly five DR-DQ haplotypes were treated as single units for association and clustering. Among some 400 genotyped donors of the cohort, an average of approximately 240,000 unique TCR beta nucleotide sequences was sequenced per donor, of which about 18% were non-productive.

CDR1 and CDR2 are drawn from the germline V gene (reference sequence): SEHNR, FQNEAQ. The germline V and J ends show losses of 5 bases and 5 bases respectively, and no gene match explains 7 bases of the junction. Measured from the cysteine to the phenylalanine, the CDR3 is 15 residues long. Only CDR3 DNA remains: 45 bases, in frame from the first base. The sample holds one count of this clone. The target of this receptor is not known. The input lacks base qualities; no much larger clone sits a single base away. In total, approximately 690 healthy bone marrow donors made up the cohort. At the time of sampling, all cohort members were nominally healthy, though unrecorded immune exposures were likely present. The donor tested CMV seronegative, placing the donor among the approximately 400 seronegative members of the cohort. A peripheral blood sample was collected from each donor, and TCR beta sequencing was performed on peripheral blood mononuclear cells. Genomic DNA extraction from the blood cell samples was performed with the Qiagen DNeasy Blood Extraction Kit.

The full study reports these points: Most TCR sequences were observed very rarely across donors, whereas some public TCRs were present in many individuals. It was suggested by the authors that the approach could potentially be generalized to other disease states and immunological phenotypes. The cohort was sequenced for TCR beta chains only, and without alpha or paired-chain data the features that could be detected were limited. Three of the identified cytomegalovirus-associated TCR beta chains were confirmed in vitro to be specific for cytomegalovirus antigens. Immune exposure information for the cohort was limited to CMV serostatus. An association between a missense DCLRE1C variant and V-gene and J-gene trimming of TCR beta chains was found in a later genetic analysis and replicated in an independent cohort. Fewer than 20 rarely observed V segments, including chromosome 9 orphons, were excluded from the earlier analysis of almost 600 of the donors because counts were too low. Correlated functional status among segregating V segments might reflect linkage disequilibrium, but an unknown experimental factor could not be ruled out. In a later analysis, over 15,000 TCR beta sequences were associated with specific HLA alleles at a false discovery rate of 0.05. A later analysis found that HLA-associated TCR beta chains were more clonally expanded and had lower generation probabilities than equally common non-associated chains. A further reported finding was that TCR beta sequences accurately predicted the HLA-A and HLA-B alleles for most subjects in the first cohort. Assigning TCR associations to individual alleles was difficult when HLA alleles, especially DR and DQ, strongly co-occurred. Sequencing depth was assumed to be roughly uniform across donors in the presence/absence analyses, though that assumption may not hold. The classifier was reported to diagnose cytomegalovirus status with high specificity and sensitivity in both the original and validation cohorts. Most CMV-associated TCR beta chains appeared to be HLA-restricted in a later analysis, and the HLA associations seemed to be driven largely by CMV exposure. The 87-base-pair reads could not distinguish some IMGT-functional V segments, including TRBV6-2 and TRBV6-3, so those segments were excluded. A cluster of highly shared sequence variants was judged likely to represent a technical artifact of the sequencing pipeline. The study gave a list of around 170 TCR beta chains associated with cytomegalovirus. According to a later analysis, parvovirus B19, influenza, CMV and Epstein-Barr virus appeared linked to several top co-occurrence clusters. Broadly in line with IMGT annotations, most TCR beta V segments showed up in productive rearrangements about 90% or about 30% of the time in an earlier analysis of several hundred of the donors. Because HLA typing was unavailable for some donors at each locus, only the typed subset was used in association tests. According to a later genetic analysis, donors in an Asian-associated ancestry cluster had fewer N-insertions in productive TCRs than the approximately 690-donor mean. In a later analysis, TCR association rates were found to vary across HLA loci, with the most associated TCRs seen for DRB1 alleles and the fewest for HLA-C alleles.

The library was prepared using the immunoSEQ multiplex PCR assay. For the multiplex PCR, a mixture combining 60 forward primers for TCR Vbeta segments and 13 reverse primers for TCR Jbeta segments was used. Amplification of the CDR3 region of rearranged TCR beta genes was performed with a multiplex PCR assay on genomic DNA. The amplified TCR beta libraries were sequenced on the Illumina HiSeq System as 87-base-pair reads. The source study handled its data this way. A later analysis counted tens of millions of unique TCR beta chains across the 550 to 750 repertoires, and 9.5 million to 11 million of these chains were shared by at least two donors. Raw reads were error-corrected and collapsed into unique sequences with a nearest-neighbor algorithm that merged closely related sequences to remove PCR and sequencing errors. V, D and J gene segments were assigned by aligning CDR3 sequences to IMGT reference sequences. For a sequence to be retained, at least a six-nucleotide match to both a V gene segment and a J gene segment was required. Rearrangements were called productive when the CDR3 lacked stop codons and stayed in frame with V and J; all others were non-productive. CDR3 was defined according to IMGT convention as the region running from the second conserved V-encoded cysteine to the conserved J-encoded phenylalanine. Sequences without an unambiguous match to a single V gene segment were excluded from the earlier analysis of 587 of the donors. An earlier analysis of about 600 of the donors called V segments functional above 56.7% productive rearrangements and segregating when the between-donor standard deviation exceeded 5%. A statistical classification framework was built for diagnosing cytomegalovirus status from the catalog of TCR beta chain sequences. In a later analysis, TCR nucleotide sequences were compared against IMGT/GENE-DB human TR gene sequences so that V and J genes could be assigned. Using the TCRdist pipeline, a later analysis assigned CDR3 sequences along with most-parsimonious VDJ recombination scenarios. A later analysis defined each TCR beta chain by its CDR3 amino acid sequence plus V-gene family, and excluded reads lacking a unique V-gene family. As a way to deal with suspected cross-contamination and a sequencing artifact, a later analysis dropped more than 500 nucleotide sequences that were highly shared and had low generation probability. For each public chain, a later analysis derived a clonal expansion index from normalized ranks of inferred template counts within each repertoire. In a later analysis, generation probabilities were computed using a VDJ recombination model fitted to out-of-frame rearrangements, and the results were checked against IGoR. Hypergeometric tests were used in a later analysis to score TCR-TCR, TCR-HLA and TCR-CMV co-occurrence, with a repertoire-size bias correction applied to the TCR pairs. False discovery rates were estimated in a later analysis by permuting HLA or CMV assignments 20 times. In a later analysis, co-occurring TCRs were grouped using DBSCAN, and TCRdist sequence similarity was added for clustering within HLA-allele-positive subsets. For co-occurrence clustering, repertoires with fewer than 30,000 or more than 120,000 public chains were excluded, along with roughly 5 repertoires with anomalous nucleotide sharing. TCRdb took over this immuneACCESS table, retaining in-frame rearrangements with V and J assigned. Such tables are incomplete; in checked studies, under half of the missing clones stem from an unresolved V gene, and the remainder is unexplained. The V and J calls and clone size come from that table; D and trimming were worked out from the DNA. The sample table shows some 140,000 clones, and approximately 87% are seen once. Under 6.5% of the sample comes from the top ten.

The chain is made from TRBV7-9 and TRBJ2-5; 11 bases in between match TRBD2. Sample: PBMCs. This sequence was found in a woman aged 30 to 39 in good health and CMV-seronegative. The nucleotide sequence reads as follows: TGTGCCAGCAGCGCACTAGCGGGGGATTGGGAGACCCAGTACTTC. The resulting protein is CASSALAGDWETQYF. Reference TRBV7-9 and TRBJ2-5 proteins supply the regions before and after the CDR3; the full variable domain is: DTGVSQNPRHKITKRGQNVTFRCDPISEHNRLYWYRQTLGQGPEFLTYFQNEAQLEKSRLLSDRFSAERPKGSFSTLEIQRTEQGDSAMYLCASSALAGDWETQYFGPGTRLLVL.